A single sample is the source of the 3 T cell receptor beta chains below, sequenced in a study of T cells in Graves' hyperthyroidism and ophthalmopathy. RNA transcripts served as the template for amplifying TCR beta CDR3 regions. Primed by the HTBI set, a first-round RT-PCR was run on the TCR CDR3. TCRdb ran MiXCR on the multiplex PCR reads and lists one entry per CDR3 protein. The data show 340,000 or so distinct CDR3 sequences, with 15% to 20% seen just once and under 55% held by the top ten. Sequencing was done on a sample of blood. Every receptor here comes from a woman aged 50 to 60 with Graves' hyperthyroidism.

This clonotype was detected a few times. CDR3 coding DNA: TGTGCCAGCAGTTCCAGACTAGCGGAGTACAATGAGCAGTTCTTC. Translated, it gives CASSSRLAEYNEQFF. The gene calls are TRBV7-6 and TRBJ2-1; TRBD2 matches 9 bases. CDR3 length: 15 amino acids. Looked up from germline, CDR1 is SGHVS and CDR2 is FNYEAQ. With V trimmed by 6 bases and J by 4 bases, 7 bases remained unmatched.

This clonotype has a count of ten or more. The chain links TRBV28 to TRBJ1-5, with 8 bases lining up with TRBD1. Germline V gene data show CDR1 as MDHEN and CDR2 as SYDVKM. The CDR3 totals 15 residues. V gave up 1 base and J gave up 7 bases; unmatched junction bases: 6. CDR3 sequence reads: CASSLSDRVKQPQHF. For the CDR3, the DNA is TGTGCCAGCAGTTTATCGGACAGGGTAAAGCAGCCCCAGCATTTT. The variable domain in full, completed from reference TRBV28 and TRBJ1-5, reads DVKVTQSSRYLVKRTGEKVFLECVQDMDHENMFWYRQDPGLGLRLIYFSYDVKMKEKGDIPEGYSVSREKKERFSLILESASTNQTSMYLCASSLSDRVKQPQHFGDGTRLSIL.

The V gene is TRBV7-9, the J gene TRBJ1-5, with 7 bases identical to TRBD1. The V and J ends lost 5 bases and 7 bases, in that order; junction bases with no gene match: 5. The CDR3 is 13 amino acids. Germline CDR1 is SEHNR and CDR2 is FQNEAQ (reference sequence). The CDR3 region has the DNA TGTGCCAGCAGCCCGCAGGGGGTGCAGCCCCAGCATTTT. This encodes CASSPQGVQPQHF.